This TCR beta chain was recorded in a study of Ad26.COV2.S vaccination and SARS-CoV-2 variants (dated by TCRdb to the early 2020s). At the level of the whole study: Vaccine-arm donors came from COV1001, a multicentre, randomized, double-blind, placebo-controlled phase I-IIa trial of Ad26.COV2.S in healthy adults. Ad26.COV2.S was administered intramuscularly at a dose of 5x10^10 or 1x10^11 viral particles, either as one shot or as two shots given 56 days apart. The specificity and breadth of SARS-CoV-2-reactive T cell receptors after Ad26.COV2.S vaccination were assessed by TCRbeta repertoire sequencing. A total of 32 samples were included in the TCR-sequenced set, comprising around 20 Ad26.COV2.S vaccine recipients, 5 placebo recipients and 8 SARS-CoV-2 convalescent individuals. Trial participants were randomized into five groups of five: low-dose or high-dose Ad26.COV2.S given once or twice, or placebo on both occasions. Investigators remained blinded to trial group allocation during experiments and outcome assessment.

TCRbeta CDR3 regions were sequenced with the immunoSEQ Assay. After extraction, genomic DNA underwent amplification by bias-controlled multiplex PCR, followed by high-throughput sequencing. Regarding the original processing steps: To quantify the absolute abundance of every unique TCRbeta CDR3 region, sequences were collapsed and filtered. T cell fraction was estimated by normalizing TCRbeta template counts to usable DNA, with usable DNA measured through amplification of reference genes found in all nucleated cells. Repertoire TCRs were annotated as SARS-CoV-2-specific by exact matching of V gene, CDR3 amino acid sequence and J gene to a known reactive TCR set. The reference SARS-CoV-2 TCR set was obtained from MIRA and was filtered for enrichment in COVID-19-positive ImmuneCODE repertoires, whereby public or cross-reactive TCRs were removed. Using the MIRA antigens, annotated TCRs were further analysed by specific ORF or by position within an ORF. Breadth was defined as the number of annotated unique rearrangements divided by the total number of unique productive rearrangements, and depth was defined as the summed frequency of the annotated unique rearrangements. Two-sided Wilcoxon rank-sum tests were used to compare TCR breadth between groups. This immuneACCESS table, as held by TCRdb, lists in-frame sequences with V and J called but not all clones. Of the missing ones, under half trace to an unresolved V gene in checked studies; the others have no known cause. The DNA gave D and trimming, while V, J and clone size come from that table. In this sample the table shows around 450,000 clones, 89% of which occur a single time. In total, the top ten clones hold around 2.6% of the sample.

The treatment or condition label on this specimen signifies: 15 to 20 received Ad26.COV2.S at low or high dose, single or two shots; roughly 5 received placebo; per-sample allocation not given. Repertoires of vaccine and placebo recipients were sequenced from samples collected on day 63 after the first injection. Cohort 1b enrolled roughly 25 adults aged 18-55 years at a single site in Boston, USA, between 29 July and 7 August 2020. Ad26.COV2.S consisted of a replication-incompetent adenovirus type 26 vector by which a prefusion-stabilized SARS-CoV-2 spike protein from the original Wuhan strain was expressed. The study at large found these results: Comparing responses between vaccine doses or regimens was not something the study was powered to do. The authors noted that total T cell responses may have been underestimated by the TCR breadth and depth analyses. Spike-specific TCR breadth was higher in Ad26.COV2.S recipients than in placebo recipients (P = 0.0014). Substantial breadth of spike-specific CD8+ and CD4+ T cell responses was reported after vaccination. Comparable non-spike TCR breadth was observed between vaccine and placebo recipients, consistent with only spike being contained in the vaccine.

V trim: 6 bases; J trim: 5 bases; unmatched bases: 8. The CDR3 holds 13 amino acids from the cysteine to the phenylalanine. The retained sequence is limited to the CDR3, 39 bases, with the frame set at the first base. According to the germline V gene, CDR1 reads SQVTM and CDR2 reads ANQGSEA. This clone has a single count. Its target antigen remains unknown. Per-nucleotide qualities are absent, and no much larger clonotype sits a single base away. The V and J segments used are TRBV29-1 and TRBJ1-1, with TRBD1 matching 8 junction bases. The material sequenced was peripheral blood, taken in a trial of Ad26.COV2.S vaccine versus placebo. This clonotype was sampled from a person between 18 and 65 years old who received the Ad26.COV2.S COVID-19 vaccine or a placebo. The bases are TGCAGCGTGGACAGGGAAGAAGGAACTGAAGCTTTCTTT. The encoded protein is CSVDREEGTEAFF.